The 26 T cell receptor beta chains listed next were all sequenced from one sample in a study of Ad26.COV2.S vaccination and SARS-CoV-2 variants. Sequencing used immunoSEQ multiplex PCR; TCRdb keeps in-frame clones, though not all of them. The table has 180,000 or so clones, around nine tenths seen once. This sample comprised peripheral blood, obtained after recovery from COVID-19. Receptors originate from a human donor who had recovered from COVID-19.

This rearrangement joins TRBV6-6 to TRBJ1-1; D may be TRBD1 (6 bases). The CDR3 runs to 16 residues. Germline V gene data show CDR1 as MNHNY and CDR2 as SVGAGI (reference sequence). V was shortened by 4 bases and J by 3 bases, with 18 bases between the two germline ends. The DNA of the CDR3 is TGTGCCAGCAGTTCCCCTCCGACAGGTGTGGACACTGAAGCTTTCTTT. It encodes CASSSPPTGVDTEAFF.

The rearrangement joins TRBV28 to TRBJ1-4; weak D call: TRBD1 (5 bases). V gave up 5 bases and J gave up 1 base, with 17 bases separating them. The CDR3 consists of 17 residues. The germline V gene has CDR1 MDHEN and CDR2 SYDVKM. Written as DNA, the CDR3 is TGTGCCAGCAGTCTGGAAAGGGGTTCTCTAACTAATGAAAAACTGTTTTTT. Encoded protein: CASSLERGSLTNEKLFF.

This clone came up once. Other nucleotide sequences in the sample specify the same CDR3. V and J are TRBV5-4 and TRBJ2-7; TRBD1 agrees at 8 bases. The CDR3 is made up of 13 amino acids. J lost 3 bases, V lost 1 base, and 0 bases had no gene match. From germline, CDR1 is SGHNT and CDR2 YYREEE (reference sequence). In DNA form, the CDR3 reads TGTGCCAGCAGCTTGACAGGGGGCTACGAGCAGTACTTC. Encoded protein: CASSLTGGYEQYF.

The chain carries TRBV6-1 and TRBJ1-1, with unresolved D. This CDR3 has 12 residues. Germline CDR1 and CDR2: MNHNS and SASEGT. V lost 1 base to trimming and J lost 11 bases, with 11 bases between them. CDR3 DNA sequence: TGTGCCAGCAGTGAAGGGACCCTAGCGGCTTTCTTT. This translates into CASSEGTLAAFF.

The chain uses TRBV27 and TRBJ1-1; D unclear. Deletions cut 11 bases from V and 5 bases from J, with 18 bases between. CDR1 and CDR2 (germline): MNHEY, SMNVEV (reference sequence). This CDR3 spans 13 amino acids. The DNA of the CDR3 is TGTGCCGCGGGCCCAGGTGTAGCAACTGAAGCTTTCTTT. Its protein is CAAGPGVATEAFF.

The chain carries TRBV27 and TRBJ2-5; 13 positions match TRBD2. This CDR3 comprises 17 residues. Germline CDR1 and CDR2: MNHEY and SMNVEV (reference sequence). With 7 bases clipped from V and 5 bases from J, the junction kept 13 bases outside the gene matches. CDR3 amino acids: CASKGLAGPDRGETQYF. The CDR3 bases are TGTGCCAGCAAGGGACTAGCGGGGCCTGACCGGGGGGAGACCCAGTACTTC.

V gene TRBV7-2 combines with J gene TRBJ2-7; TRBD1 aligns across 8 bases. CDR1 SGHTA and CDR2 FQGNSA come from the germline V gene. The CDR3 is 15 amino acids. With 5 bases clipped from V and 1 base from J, the junction kept 7 bases outside the gene matches. CDR3 in amino acids: CASSIRDRLSYEQYF. DNA of the CDR3: TGTGCCAGCAGCATCCGGGACAGGTTGTCCTACGAGCAGTACTTC.

J is TRBJ2-1 and V is TRBV18, with 10 bases fitting TRBD2. Germline lookup yields CDR1 KGHSH and CDR2 LQKENI. J lost 5 bases, V lost 0 bases, and 4 bases had no gene match. The CDR3 has 16 residues. As DNA, the CDR3 is TGTGCCAGCTCACCACCAAGTACTAGCGGGAACAATGAGCAGTTCTTC. Its translation: CASSPPSTSGNNEQFF.

The chain carries TRBV5-1 and TRBJ2-7; D may be TRBD2 (6 bases). The CDR3 spans 16 residues. The V end was cut by 0 bases, the J end by 1 base, with 14 bases between. The germline CDR1 and CDR2 sequences are SGHRS and YFSETQ. The CDR3 loop reads CASSLVPRGGSYEQYF. DNA for the CDR3: TGCGCCAGCAGCTTGGTCCCGCGGGGTGGGTCCTACGAGCAGTACTTC.

The J gene is TRBJ2-2, the V gene TRBV7-3; weak D call: TRBD2 (7 bases). The length of the CDR3 is 16 residues. V lost 3 bases and J 10 bases, leaving 21 bases between the germline ends. CDR1 SGHTA and CDR2 FQGTGA come from the germline V gene. CDR3 in amino acids: CASSLGGGFVREELFF. The CDR3 DNA reads TGTGCCAGCAGCTTGGGCGGGGGCTTTGTTAGGGAGGAGCTGTTTTTT.

V usage is TRBV9 and J usage is TRBJ2-3; D not resolved. V dropped 4 bases and J dropped 9 bases, with 12 bases sitting between them. This CDR3 has 12 amino acids. Germline V gene sequence: CDR1 SGDLS, CDR2 YYNGEE. The CDR3 nucleotides are TGTGCCAGCAGCCCCGTCGGCGGAACGCAGTATTTT. Encoded protein: CASSPVGGTQYF.

V gene TRBV23-1 combines with J gene TRBJ2-1; TRBD2 matches 11 bases. TRBV23-1 is marked as an open reading frame, function uncertain. V lost 11 bases to trimming and J lost 2 bases; unmatched junction nucleotides: 11. This CDR3 contains 16 residues. The CDR3 spells CAWEDSGRATYNEQFF. CDR3 coding DNA: TGCGCCTGGGAGGATAGCGGGAGGGCCACCTACAATGAGCAGTTCTTC.

The V gene is TRBV11-2, the J gene TRBJ2-2; 9 nucleotides match TRBD2. CDR1 and CDR2 from the germline V gene are SGHAT and FQNNGV. The ends lost 6 bases at V and 0 bases at J; junction bases unmatched: 2. This CDR3 has 15 amino acids. CDR3 bases: TGTGCCAGCAGGCGACTAGCGGCGAACACCGGGGAGCTGTTTTTT. This gives the protein CASRRLAANTGELFF.

In its sample, this clone was seen once. The V and J genes are TRBV5-1 and TRBJ2-1, with 7 bases matching TRBD1. The V segment lost 4 bases and the J segment 5 bases; nucleotides outside the gene matches: 9. Per the germline V gene, CDR1 is SGHRS and CDR2 is YFSETQ. The CDR3 spans 15 residues. This CDR3 reads CASSLGDRADNEQFF. CDR3 DNA: TGCGCCAGCAGCCTGGGAGACAGGGCGGACAATGAGCAGTTCTTC.

CDR3 sequence (DNA): TGTGCCAGCAGTTTTGACAGGGGCAATTCACCCCTCCACTTT. As protein: CASSFDRGNSPLHF. The chain combines TRBV27 with TRBJ1-6, with 8 bases that match TRBD1. The CDR3 covers 14 residues. V was clipped by 3 bases and J by 7 bases; unmatched bases: 2. Germline CDR1 MNHEY, CDR2 SMNVEV (reference sequence).

The gene calls are TRBV3-1 (or the pseudogene TRBV3-2) and TRBJ1-2; D is possibly TRBD1 (5 bases). Germline lookup yields CDR1 LGHDT and CDR2 YNNKEL (reference sequence). V lost 2 bases, J lost 0 bases, and 7 bases lay in between. The CDR3 contains 14 residues. CDR3 DNA: TGTGCCAGCAGCCAACAACAGGCTAACTATGGCTACACCTTC. Its translation: CASSQQQANYGYTF.

The V call is TRBV30, the J call TRBJ2-2, with D unresolved. Between the trimmed V and J ends, which lost 3 bases and 2 bases, there was a span of 7 bases. The CDR3 spans 13 residues. The V gene's germline CDR1 is GTSNPN and CDR2 SVGIG (reference sequence). CDR3: CAWRVANTGELFF. Written as DNA, the CDR3 is TGTGCCTGGAGGGTCGCAAACACCGGGGAGCTGTTTTTT.

This clone was counted a single time. V is TRBV5-1 and J is TRBJ1-2; 12 bases are a match to TRBD1. Trimming at V came to 1 base and at J to 5 bases, leaving 9 bases not matched to a gene. The CDR3 is made up of 17 amino acids. The V gene's germline CDR1 is SGHRS and CDR2 YFSETQ. DNA of the CDR3: TGCGCCAGCAGCTTGTCATATGGGGACAGGGGGCTATATGGCTACACCTTC. It codes for CASSLSYGDRGLYGYTF.

The gene calls are TRBV4-1 and TRBJ2-7; tentatively, D is TRBD1 (6 bases). The CDR3 loop spans 15 amino acids. V lost 1 base, J lost 4 bases, and 14 bases lay in between. The germline V gene encodes CDR1 MGHRA and CDR2 YSYEKL. The CDR3, as DNA: TGCGCCAGCAGCCAAGTCAGAACAGGGATTTACGAGCAGTACTTC. Its protein product is CASSQVRTGIYEQYF.

The rearrangement uses TRBV18 and TRBJ1-1, with 9 nucleotides matching TRBD1. The germline V gene has CDR1 KGHSH and CDR2 LQKENI. CDR3 length: 15 residues. V shed 3 bases and J 4 bases; nucleotides not matched to a gene: 6. The CDR3 region is CASSPPGTGRTEAFF. DNA of the CDR3: TGTGCCAGCTCACCTCCCGGGACAGGGCGCACTGAAGCTTTCTTT.

The J gene is TRBJ1-6, the V gene TRBV6-5; no reliable D call. Germline V gene sequence: CDR1 MNHEY, CDR2 SVGAGI. V was trimmed by 4 bases and J by 14 bases, leaving 6 bases between them. This CDR3 region has 10 residues. The CDR3 DNA reads as TGTGCCAGCAGTTCCTCCACCCTCCACTTT. The encoded protein is CASSSSTLHF.

V usage is TRBV7-6 and J usage is TRBJ1-1; 9 positions match TRBD1. The CDR3 covers 14 residues. Germline-derived CDR1 and CDR2 are SGHVS and FNYEAQ. Losses at the gene ends were 7 bases for V and 4 bases for J; bases not matched to a gene: 7. This CDR3 is CASTRTGAGTEAFF. CDR3 bases: TGTGCCAGCACCCGGACAGGGGCGGGCACTGAAGCTTTCTTT.

CDR3 DNA sequence: TGTGCCAGCAGCTTCGAGGGAACTGAAGCTTTCTTT. The encoded protein is CASSFEGTEAFF. The chain joins TRBV5-6 to TRBJ1-1; D gene unclear. Germline CDR1 is SGHDT and CDR2 is YYEEEE. The ends were cut back, 2 bases at V and 5 bases at J, with 7 bases in the middle. This CDR3 has 12 residues.

The chain carries TRBV12-3 or TRBV12-4 and TRBJ1-1, with 8 bases fitting TRBD1. Germline trimming cut 4 bases from V and 4 bases from J; bases unmatched to any gene: 2. The CDR3 totals 13 residues. The DNA of the CDR3 is TGTGCCAGCAGTTCGGACAGGGCCACTGAAGCTTTCTTT. It yields the protein CASSSDRATEAFF.

The DNA of the CDR3 is TGTGCCAGCAGCTGGGGGGCAGGATCTGAAGCTTTCTTT. Translating it yields CASSWGAGSEAFF. The J gene is TRBJ1-1, the V gene TRBV6-6; D may be TRBD1 (6 bases). The V end lost 6 bases, the J end lost 6 bases, and 14 bases lay between the germline ends. This CDR3 spans 13 amino acids. The germline V gene has CDR1 MNHNY and CDR2 SVGAGI (reference sequence).

The chain combines TRBV25-1 with TRBJ1-2; D gene uncertain. Trimming cost V 5 bases and J 8 bases, with 18 bases left between them. The CDR3 spans 14 residues. Germline CDR1 and CDR2: MGHDK and SYGVNS. The CDR3 DNA reads TGTGCCAGCAGTACGGTATTCGGTTCTAACGGCTACACCTTC. It yields the protein CASSTVFGSNGYTF.